Below are 20 T cell receptor beta chains sequenced from a single sample in a study of early T cells in non-severe SARS-CoV-2 infection. TCRdb re-called the 5' RACE reads with MiXCR, one entry per CDR3 protein. The table shows under 30,000 distinct CDR3 sequences, with around 5.1% occurring only once. The material sequenced was whole blood. The receptors were sampled from an adult who was a healthcare worker with PCR-confirmed SARS-CoV-2 infection or an uninfected control (not recorded which).

There are many counts of this clonotype. The chain links TRBV30 to TRBJ2-7; 8 bases fit TRBD1. Unmatched junction bases numbered 7, after V lost 0 bases and J lost 3 bases. In germline, CDR1 is GTSNPN, CDR2 SVGIG (reference sequence). The CDR3 runs 15 residues. The CDR3: CAWSVPGGRNYEQYF. Here the CDR3 DNA reads TGTGCCTGGAGTGTACCAGGGGGCCGGAACTACGAGCAGTACTTC.

The chain recombines TRBV7-2 with TRBJ1-6; 7 bases line up with TRBD1. Trimming cost V 6 bases and J 6 bases; bases outside gene matches: 8. The CDR3 runs 15 residues. Germline V gene data show CDR1 as SGHTA and CDR2 as FQGNSA. In nucleotides, the CDR3 is TGTGCCAGCAGAACCACAGGGGCCCGTAATTCACCCCTCCACTTT. Translation: CASRTTGARNSPLHF.

This clonotype was detected many times. A read error may account for a junction end that differs from germline. The chain links TRBV12-3 or TRBV12-4 to TRBJ2-3; 8 nucleotides match TRBD2. This CDR3 has 14 residues. CDR3 in DNA: TGTGCCAGCAGATTAGCGGGACCCACAGATACGCAGTATTTT. Encoded protein: CASRLAGPTDTQYF.

In its sample, this clonotype was seen many times. The rearrangement uses TRBV6-5 and TRBJ2-7; no definite D call. The germline V gene encodes CDR1 MNHEY and CDR2 SVGAGI. The CDR3 covers 14 residues. Trimming took 6 bases from V and 5 from J, leaving 17 bases between them. CDR3 loop: CASRSGPPRNEQYF. The CDR3 region has the DNA TGTGCCAGCAGATCTGGACCCCCAAGAAACGAGCAGTACTTC.

This clonotype was seen more than once but under ten times. The V gene is TRBV6-6, the J gene TRBJ2-3; 8 bases align to TRBD2. The junction had 2 bases not matched to a gene; V was cut back by 5 bases and J by 1 base. The germline V gene encodes CDR1 MNHNY and CDR2 SVGAGI (reference sequence). CDR3 length: 14 amino acids. The CDR3 spells CASSRAGGTDTQYF. As DNA, the CDR3 is TGTGCCAGCAGTCGAGCGGGGGGCACAGATACGCAGTATTTT.

This clonotype was seen ten or more times. The chain joins TRBV4-3 to TRBJ2-7; TRBD2 aligns across 11 bases. In germline, CDR1 is LGHNA, CDR2 YSLEER. The CDR3 sequence is 16 residues long. The V gene end was trimmed by 3 bases and the J gene end by 3 bases; junction bases not matched to a gene: 7. CDR3 region: CASSQSPGTSGYEQYF. In DNA form, the CDR3 reads TGCGCCAGCAGCCAGAGTCCCGGGACTAGCGGCTACGAGCAGTACTTC.

This chain connects TRBV20-1 to TRBJ2-5; TRBD1 agrees at 8 bases. CDR1 and CDR2 from the germline V gene are DFQATT and SNEGSKA (reference sequence). V lost 5 bases, J lost 1 base, and 9 bases stayed unmatched. The CDR3 has 15 residues. CDR3 in DNA: TGCAGTGCTGCACAGGGGGGTTCGTCCCAAGAGACCCAGTACTTC. Amino acid sequence: CSAAQGGSSQETQYF.

This clonotype was seen a handful of times. This rearrangement joins TRBV20-1 to TRBJ2-7, with 7 positions matching TRBD1. The CDR3 is 12 amino acids. J lost 3 bases, V lost 4 bases, and 3 bases had no gene match. The germline gives CDR1 DFQATT, CDR2 SNEGSKA (reference sequence). The CDR3 coding sequence is TGCAGTGCTATACAGGGGTTCTACGAGCAGTACTTC. It specifies CSAIQGFYEQYF.

This clonotype has ten or more counts. V is TRBV5-6 and J is TRBJ2-1, with 7 bases identical to TRBD2. Germline CDR1 SGHDT, CDR2 YYEEEE. The CDR3 contains 12 residues. The V segment lost 3 bases and the J segment 7 bases; nucleotides outside the gene matches: 1. The CDR3 spells CASSWEGNEQFF. The DNA of the CDR3 is TGTGCCAGCAGCTGGGAGGGAAATGAGCAGTTCTTC.

This clonotype was counted at least ten times. The chain combines TRBV10-3 with TRBJ2-7; a weak D match, TRBD2 (5 bases). The CDR3 sequence is 14 residues long. Trimming removed 4 bases at V and 0 bases at J, with 10 bases between. The germline CDR1 and CDR2 sequences are ENHRY and SYGVKD. The CDR3 sequence is CAISVSGFSYEQYF. The CDR3 region has the DNA TGTGCCATCAGTGTCAGCGGATTCTCCTACGAGCAGTACTTC.

This clonotype was counted between two and nine times. J is TRBJ1-6 and V is TRBV6-5; maybe TRBD1 (5 bases). Germline V gene lookup returns CDR1 MNHEY and CDR2 SVGAGI. CDR3 length: 15 residues. V lost 2 bases to trimming and J lost 4 bases, with 9 bases between them. The CDR3 nucleotides read TGTGCCAGCAGTTACGTTGCAGGGTATAATTCACCCCTCCACTTT. Its protein product is CASSYVAGYNSPLHF.

There are a few counts of this clonotype. The chain is built from TRBV7-2 and TRBJ2-5; tentative D call: TRBD2 (5 bases). Deletions cut 5 bases from V and 6 bases from J, with 10 bases between. The germline gives CDR1 SGHTA, CDR2 FQGNSA. The CDR3 loop spans 12 amino acids. This chain's CDR3 is CASSLREKTQYF. The CDR3 coding sequence is TGTGCCAGCAGCCTCCGGGAAAAGACCCAGTACTTC.

This clonotype has a single count. The V gene is TRBV28, the J gene TRBJ1-4; D may be TRBD1 (6 bases). The germline V gene encodes CDR1 MDHEN and CDR2 SYDVKM. The V end lost 7 bases, the J end lost 10 bases, and 22 bases lay between the germline ends. The CDR3 has 15 amino acids. The CDR3 is CASKTAGVALGKLFF. The CDR3 DNA follows: TGTGCCAGCAAGACAGCAGGGGTTGCATTGGGAAAACTGTTTTTT.

This clonotype came up many times. This rearrangement joins TRBV29-1 to TRBJ2-5; D gene unclear. The germline V and J ends were trimmed by 3 bases and 4 bases, with 15 bases remaining between them. The CDR3 is 14 residues long. Germline values: CDR1 SQVTM, CDR2 ANQGSEA. In DNA form, the CDR3 reads TGCAGCGTTGACGCCGGGCCTAACCTAGAGACCCAGTACTTC. This gives the protein CSVDAGPNLETQYF.

This chain links TRBV7-2 with TRBJ2-3, with 9 bases aligning to TRBD2. V was clipped by 1 base and J by 8 bases; unmatched bases: 7. Per germline, CDR1 SGHTA and CDR2 FQGNSA. CDR3 size: 15 residues. The CDR3 nucleotides read TGTGCCAGCAGCTTAGTGCCGACTAGCGGAGGTACGCAGTATTTT. It codes for CASSLVPTSGGTQYF.

This clonotype was picked up a small number of times. V usage is TRBV7-8 and J usage is TRBJ1-1, with D possibly TRBD1 on 5 matching bases. CDR1 and CDR2 from the germline V gene are SGHVS and FQNEAQ. The V end was cut by 3 bases, the J end by 1 base, with 9 bases between. The CDR3 sequence is 14 residues long. The CDR3 bases are TGTGCCAGCAGCTTTGGGGCTGGGAACACTGAAGCTTTCTTT. Amino acids: CASSFGAGNTEAFF.

This clonotype was seen a handful of times. The chain has TRBV18 and TRBJ2-1; 11 nucleotides match TRBD1. The length of the CDR3 is 14 residues. V lost 5 bases and J lost 6; bases outside the gene matches: 3. Germline V gives CDR1 KGHSH, CDR2 LQKENI. The CDR3 DNA sequence: TGTGCCAGCTCATTCGGACAGGGGGCCAATGAGCAGTTCTTC. It is translated as CASSFGQGANEQFF.

This clonotype appeared a few times. The genes are TRBV19 and TRBJ1-1, with D possibly matching TRBD1 (5 bases). Deletions cut 9 bases from V and 6 bases from J, with 23 bases between. Germline V gives CDR1 LNHDA, CDR2 SQIVND (reference sequence). CDR3 size: 15 residues. The CDR3 sequence is CASPPSGFPLSEAFF. In DNA form, the CDR3 reads TGTGCCAGCCCGCCATCAGGGTTCCCCTTGTCTGAAGCTTTCTTT.

This clonotype has at least ten counts. The chain joins TRBV7-9 to TRBJ2-1, with D tentatively TRBD1 (5 bases). Germline CDR1 is SEHNR and CDR2 is FQNEAQ (reference sequence). V was pared by 5 bases and J by 4 bases, with 18 bases between. This CDR3 is 16 amino acids long. In nucleotides, the CDR3 is TGTGCCAGCAGCCAACCAGGGATAGGGGATTACAATGAGCAGTTCTTC. Translated, it gives CASSQPGIGDYNEQFF.

This clonotype showed up many times. This chain uses TRBV20-1 with TRBJ2-7, with 7 bases aligning to TRBD2. Trimming cost V 3 bases and J 0 bases; bases outside gene matches: 8. Per germline, CDR1 DFQATT and CDR2 SNEGSKA (reference sequence). This CDR3 spans 15 amino acids. The CDR3 DNA follows: TGCAGTGCTAGCTTGCGGGGAGGGGTCTCCTACGAGCAGTACTTC. It yields the protein CSASLRGGVSYEQYF.